This TCR beta chain was captured by sequencing in a study of blood T cell repertoires in COVID-19. Study-wide background: There were acute and convalescent COVID-19 samples, and they came from the United States, Italy and Spain. Nucleic acid was either cDNA or gDNA, and it came from T cells, B-cell-depleted T cells, or PBMCs.

V lost 0 bases and J 3 bases, leaving 12 bases between the germline ends. Germline CDR1 reads MNHEY; CDR2 reads SVGAGI. This CDR3 has 16 amino acids. Source study methods: Nucleated cell number was recorded as an estimate derived from reference gene primer amplification. Data came from immunoSEQ multiplex PCR; TCRdb stores just in-frame clones and leaves some out. The V and J calls and clone size come from that table; D and trimming were worked out from the DNA. Of 150,000 to 200,000 clones listed, 70% to 90% were seen once; the top ten hold about a tenth. This chain connects TRBV6-5 to TRBJ2-1, with D perhaps TRBD2 (6 bases). The sequence came from a human donor in a cohort sampled during active COVID-19. Sample: peripheral blood. This CDR3 reads CASSYSETRSYNEQFF. CDR3 nucleotide sequence: TGTGCCAGCAGTTACTCGGAGACTAGAAGCTACAATGAGCAGTTCTTC.